The rows below give T cell receptor beta chains drawn from one sample of a study of T cell responses to AZD1222 COVID-19 vaccine. Sequencing was performed with immunoSEQ multiplex PCR; in TCRdb, only in-frame clones are kept and a portion is missing. The sample contains 150,000 to 200,000 clones, around 89% of which appear only once. The source was peripheral blood, collected 28 days after the second dose of the MenACWY control vaccine. These receptors were collected from an adult who received the MenACWY meningococcal vaccine as a control. CDR3s include the opening cysteine and the closing phenylalanine or tryptophan. D genes are given only for firm matches. A row's size may be missing; if present it is once, few, many or a size class.

TGTGCCAGCAGTCCTCAGGGGCTCTATGGCTACACCTTC	CASSPQGLYGYTF	.	TRBJ1-2	TRBV28	.
TGTGCCAGCAGGCAGGGGCGATATCAGCCCCAGCATTTT	CASRQGRYQPQHF	few	TRBJ1-5	TRBV6-5	.
TGCAGCGTCTTTAACTCTGGGGCCAACGTCCTGACTTTC	CSVFNSGANVLTF	.	TRBJ2-6	TRBV29-1	.
TGTGCCAGCAGTTACTCGATACAGATCACCCCAAACACCATATATTTT	CASSYSIQITPNTIYF	few	TRBJ1-3	TRBV6-5	.
TGTGCCAGCAGTGGACGGCGTGAAGCTTTCTTT	CASSGRREAFF	once	TRBJ1-1	TRBV2	.
TGTGCCAGCAGCCAAAAAGGAGATGAAGCTTTCTTT	CASSQKGDEAFF	once	TRBJ1-1	TRBV6-5	.
TGTGCCAGCAGTCGGGACAGGGGAGGGTTCTTC	CASSRDRGGFF	.	TRBJ2-1	TRBV7-9	TRBD1
TGTGCCAGCAGCTCCCGTCGGGCGGGACCCTACGAGCAGTACTTC	CASSSRRAGPYEQYF	.	TRBJ2-7	TRBV7-2	.
TGTGCAAGTCGAACCGGGACAGCTCCTAACTATGGCTACACCTTC	CASRTGTAPNYGYTF	.	TRBJ1-2	TRBV12-2	.
TGTGCCAGCAGTTGGGACAGGGGGGACTACGAGCAGTACTTC	CASSWDRGDYEQYF	.	TRBJ2-7	TRBV6-5	TRBD1
TGCGCCAGCAGCTTGATCGGTCTCTCCGTCGCTTTCTTT	CASSLIGLSVAFF	.	TRBJ1-1	TRBV5-1	.
TGCGCCAGCAGCCAAGTTCGGGGACCCGAGACCCAGTACTTC	CASSQVRGPETQYF	.	TRBJ2-5	TRBV4-3	.
TGTGCCAGCAGTTTGGTGGGACAGGGCGGCTACACCTTC	CASSLVGQGGYTF	once	TRBJ1-2	TRBV28	TRBD1
TGTGCCTGGACACGGGGTAGTGGCGGTCTCCAAGAGACCCAGTACTTC	CAWTRGSGGLQETQYF	.	TRBJ2-5	TRBV30	.
TGTGCCAGCACCTTGGGGCAGAATCTCGGCTACACCTTC	CASTLGQNLGYTF	.	TRBJ1-2	TRBV12-3/TRBV12-4	.
TGTGCCAGCAGCTTAGGGGCGGGAGGGCTTCAAGAGACCCAGTACTTC	CASSLGAGGLQETQYF	.	TRBJ2-5	TRBV7-9	TRBD2
TGTGCGAGCTATAGGGGGGCCAACACTGAAGCTTTCTTT	CASYRGANTEAFF	.	TRBJ1-1	TRBV27	.
TGTGCCAGCAGTTGGACGGGCTCTGGGGCCAACGTCCTGACTTTC	CASSWTGSGANVLTF	.	TRBJ2-6	TRBV28	.
TGTGCCAGCAGTTCAGAGAGGAGCACATATGGCTACACCTTC	CASSSERSTYGYTF	.	TRBJ1-2	TRBV28	.
TGTGCCAGCAGTTTCGCGAGGGGGTCCTACGAGCAGTACTTC	CASSFARGSYEQYF	.	TRBJ2-7	TRBV28	.
TGTGCCAGCACCCCGGGGGGACAGCCCCAGCATTTT	CASTPGGQPQHF	.	TRBJ1-5	TRBV7-9	.
TGTGCCAGCAGTTCCAGGGTAGGACAGCCCCAGCATTTT	CASSSRVGQPQHF	.	TRBJ1-5	TRBV2	.
TGCGCCAGCAGCCAGGAAGAGGATTCACCCCTCCACTTT	CASSQEEDSPLHF	.	TRBJ1-6	TRBV4-3	.
TGTGCCAGCAGACCCGCCGGGACAACTAGCTCCTACGAGCAGTACTTC	CASRPAGTTSSYEQYF	.	TRBJ2-7	TRBV7-2	.
TGTGCCAGCAGCCCCCGGGACAGGGTGGTCTTC	CASSPRDRVVF	.	TRBJ2-1	TRBV7-2	TRBD1
TGTGCCAGTAGCCAATCGACAGGGGTGGTGGAGACCCAGTACTTC	CASSQSTGVVETQYF	.	TRBJ2-5	TRBV19	TRBD1
TGTGCCAGCAGTTTTGTTGGCACAGGGGGATTTAGCGAGCAGTACTTC	CASSFVGTGGFSEQYF	.	TRBJ2-7	TRBV27	TRBD1
TGTGCCAGCAGCCCATACAGGGTAGAAAACACCATATATTTT	CASSPYRVENTIYF	.	TRBJ1-3	TRBV3-1/TRBV3-2	.
TGTGCCAGCAGAACTAGCGGGAGGACCGGGGAGCTGTTTTTT	CASRTSGRTGELFF	.	TRBJ2-2	TRBV6-5	TRBD2
TGTGCCTGGAGCACGGGACAGGGGGCAAGAACTGAAGCTTTCTTT	CAWSTGQGARTEAFF	.	TRBJ1-1	TRBV30	TRBD1
TGTGCCTGGAGCGGACAGGGGAGGACCTACGAGCAGTACTTC	CAWSGQGRTYEQYF	once	TRBJ2-7	TRBV30	TRBD1
TGTGCCTGGAGTGTACGGGGGTCAGATACGCAGTATTTT	CAWSVRGSDTQYF	.	TRBJ2-3	TRBV30	.
TGCGCCAGCAGCACTTGGTCGGGACATACGAGGATGAACACTGAAGCTTTCTTT	CASSTWSGHTRMNTEAFF	.	TRBJ1-1	TRBV5-1	.
TGTGCCAGCTCACCAACGGGGAACGCGAACACCGGGGAGCTGTTTTTT	CASSPTGNANTGELFF	.	TRBJ2-2	TRBV18	.
TGTGCCAGCAGTCGGCATGGGGACCGCTCCTACGAGCAGTACTTC	CASSRHGDRSYEQYF	once	TRBJ2-7	TRBV6-5	.
TGTGCCAGCACCCTATCGTGGGTTAACTATGGCTACACCTTC	CASTLSWVNYGYTF	.	TRBJ1-2	TRBV9	.
TGTGCCTGGAGTGCCCCGTGGGGATACACCGGGGAGCTGTTTTTT	CAWSAPWGYTGELFF	.	TRBJ2-2	TRBV30	.
TGTGCCACCAGCAGAGGTAGCGGGAGGCCATCGGATACGCAGTATTTT	CATSRGSGRPSDTQYF	.	TRBJ2-3	TRBV15	TRBD2
TGCGCCAGCAGCGTTAGCGGGAGCTCCTACAATGAGCAGTTCTTC	CASSVSGSSYNEQFF	.	TRBJ2-1	TRBV5-1	TRBD2
TGTGCCAGCAGTCAATCCGGGACAGGCTACGAGCAGTACTTC	CASSQSGTGYEQYF	.	TRBJ2-7	TRBV28	TRBD1
TGCGCCAGCAGCCGGTCTGGGACTAGAGACACCGGGGAGCTGTTTTTT	CASSRSGTRDTGELFF	.	TRBJ2-2	TRBV5-1	TRBD2